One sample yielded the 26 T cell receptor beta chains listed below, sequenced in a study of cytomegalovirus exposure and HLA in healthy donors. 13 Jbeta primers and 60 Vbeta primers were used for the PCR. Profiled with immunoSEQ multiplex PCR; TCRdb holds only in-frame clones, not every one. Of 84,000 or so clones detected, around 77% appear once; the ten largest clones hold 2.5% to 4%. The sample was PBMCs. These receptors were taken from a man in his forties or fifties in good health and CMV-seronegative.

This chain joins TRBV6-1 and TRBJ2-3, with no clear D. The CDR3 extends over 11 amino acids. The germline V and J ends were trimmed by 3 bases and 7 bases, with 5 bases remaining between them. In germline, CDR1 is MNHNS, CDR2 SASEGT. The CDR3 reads CASSDRYTQYF. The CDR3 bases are TGTGCCAGCAGTGACAGGTATACGCAGTATTTT.

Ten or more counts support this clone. CDR3 nucleotide sequence: TGTGCCAGCAGCCAAGATGCGTATGGCTACACCTTC. Translated, it gives CASSQDAYGYTF. The rearrangement links TRBV4-2 to TRBJ1-2; no clear D gene. V was pared by 0 bases and J by 5 bases, with 4 bases between. The CDR3 is 12 amino acids. Per germline, CDR1 LGHNA and CDR2 YNFKEQ.

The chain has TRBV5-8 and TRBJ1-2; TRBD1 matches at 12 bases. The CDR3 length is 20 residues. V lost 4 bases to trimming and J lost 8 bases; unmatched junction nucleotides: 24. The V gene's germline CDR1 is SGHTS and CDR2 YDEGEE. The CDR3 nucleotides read TGTGCCAGCAGCGGACGAGCCCACTTGACGGGACAGGGGGCGTCTCAGGGCTACACCTTC. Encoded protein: CASSGRAHLTGQGASQGYTF.

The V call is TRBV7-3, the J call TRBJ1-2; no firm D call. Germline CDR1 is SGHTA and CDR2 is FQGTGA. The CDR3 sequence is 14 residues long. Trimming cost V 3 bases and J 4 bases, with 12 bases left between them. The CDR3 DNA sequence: TGTGCCAGCAGCTTTTCTGACATCATCTATGGCTACACCTTC. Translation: CASSFSDIIYGYTF.

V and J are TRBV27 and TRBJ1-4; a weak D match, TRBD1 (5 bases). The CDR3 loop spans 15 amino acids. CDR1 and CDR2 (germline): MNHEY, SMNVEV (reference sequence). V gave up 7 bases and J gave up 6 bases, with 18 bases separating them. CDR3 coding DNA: TGTGCCAGCAAAACCGGGGGGTTTAGGGATGAAAAACTGTTTTTT. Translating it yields CASKTGGFRDEKLFF. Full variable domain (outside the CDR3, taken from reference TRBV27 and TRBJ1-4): EAQVTQNPRYLITVTGKKLTVTCSQNMNHEYMSWYRQDPGLGLRQIYYSMNVEVTDKGDVPEGYKVSRKEKRNFPLILESPSPNQTSLYFCASKTGGFRDEKLFFGSGTQLSVL.

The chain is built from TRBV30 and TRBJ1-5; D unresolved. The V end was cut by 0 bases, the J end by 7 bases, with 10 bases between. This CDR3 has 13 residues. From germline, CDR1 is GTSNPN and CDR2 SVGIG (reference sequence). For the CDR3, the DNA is TGTGCCTGGAGTGTTCGGCGGCTCCAGCCCCAGCATTTT. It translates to CAWSVRRLQPQHF.

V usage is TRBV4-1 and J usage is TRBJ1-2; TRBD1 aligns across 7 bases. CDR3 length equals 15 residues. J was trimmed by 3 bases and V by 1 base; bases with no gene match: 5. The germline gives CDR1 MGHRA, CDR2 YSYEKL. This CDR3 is CASSQARGQDYGYTF. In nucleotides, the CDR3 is TGCGCCAGCAGCCAAGCCCGAGGACAGGACTATGGCTACACCTTC.

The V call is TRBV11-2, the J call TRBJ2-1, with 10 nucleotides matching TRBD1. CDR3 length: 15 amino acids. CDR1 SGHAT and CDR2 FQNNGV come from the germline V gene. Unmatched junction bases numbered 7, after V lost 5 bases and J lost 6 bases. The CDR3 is CASSSRTGGSNEQFF. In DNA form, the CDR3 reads TGTGCCAGCAGCAGCCGGACAGGGGGGAGCAATGAGCAGTTCTTC.

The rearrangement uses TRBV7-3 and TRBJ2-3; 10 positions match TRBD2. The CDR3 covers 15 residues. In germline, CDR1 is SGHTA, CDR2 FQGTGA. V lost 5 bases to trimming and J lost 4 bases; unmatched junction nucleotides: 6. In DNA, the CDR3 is TGTGCCAGCAGCCTGCTAGCGGGGGCCGCAGATACGCAGTATTTT. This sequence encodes CASSLLAGAADTQYF.

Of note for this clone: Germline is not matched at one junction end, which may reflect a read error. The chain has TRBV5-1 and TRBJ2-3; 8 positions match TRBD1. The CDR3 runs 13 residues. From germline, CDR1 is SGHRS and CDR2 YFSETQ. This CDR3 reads CASRLDREDTQYF. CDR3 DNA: TGCGCCAGCAGGTTGGACAGGGAAGATACGCAGTATTTT. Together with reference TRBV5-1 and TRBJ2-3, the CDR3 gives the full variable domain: KAGVTQTPRYLIKTRGQQVTLSCSPISGHRSVSWYQQTPGQGLQFLFEYFSETQRNKGNFPGRFSGRQFSNSRSEMNVSTLELGDSALYLCASRLDREDTQYFGPGTRLTVL.

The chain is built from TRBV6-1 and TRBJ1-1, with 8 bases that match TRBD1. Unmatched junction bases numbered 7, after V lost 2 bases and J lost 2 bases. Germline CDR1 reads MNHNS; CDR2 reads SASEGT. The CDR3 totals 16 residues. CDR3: CASSERWDRRNTEAFF. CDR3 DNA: TGTGCCAGCAGTGAACGTTGGGACAGGAGAAACACTGAAGCTTTCTTT.

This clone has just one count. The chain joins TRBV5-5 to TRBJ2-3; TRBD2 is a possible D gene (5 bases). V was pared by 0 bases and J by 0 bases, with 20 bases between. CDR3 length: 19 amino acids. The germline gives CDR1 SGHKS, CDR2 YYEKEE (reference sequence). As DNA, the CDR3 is TGTGCCAGCAGCTTGGGTCGGGAACGAAGGAGGTCAAGCACAGATACGCAGTATTTT. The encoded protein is CASSLGRERRRSSTDTQYF.

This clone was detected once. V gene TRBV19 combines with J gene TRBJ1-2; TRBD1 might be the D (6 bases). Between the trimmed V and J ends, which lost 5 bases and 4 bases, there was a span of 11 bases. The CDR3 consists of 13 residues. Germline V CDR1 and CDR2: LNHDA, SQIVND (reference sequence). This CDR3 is CASSPGQIYGYTF. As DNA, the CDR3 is TGTGCCAGTAGTCCCGGACAGATCTATGGCTACACCTTC.

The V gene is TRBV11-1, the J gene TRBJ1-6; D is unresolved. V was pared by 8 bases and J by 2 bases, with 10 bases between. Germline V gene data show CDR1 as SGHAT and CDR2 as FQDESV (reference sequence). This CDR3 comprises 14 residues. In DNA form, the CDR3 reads TGTGCCAGCCGACAAGCTACCTATAATTCACCCCTCCACTTT. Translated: CASRQATYNSPLHF.

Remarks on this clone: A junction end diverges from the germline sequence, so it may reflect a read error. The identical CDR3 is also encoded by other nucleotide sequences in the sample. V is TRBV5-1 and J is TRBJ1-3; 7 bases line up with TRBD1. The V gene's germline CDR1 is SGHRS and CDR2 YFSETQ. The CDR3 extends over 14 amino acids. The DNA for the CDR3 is TGTGCCAGCAGCGCAGGGGGCTCTGGAAACACCATATATTTT. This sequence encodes CASSAGGSGNTIYF.

CDR3 amino acids: CASSPAGGRTYEQYF. CDR3 sequence (DNA): TGTGCCAGCAGCCCGGCCGGAGGCAGGACCTACGAGCAGTACTTC. The chain combines TRBV5-5 with TRBJ2-7, with D tentatively TRBD2 (5 bases). The CDR3 length is 15 residues. The germline CDR1 and CDR2 sequences are SGHKS and YYEKEE (reference sequence). V lost 4 bases and J lost 2, with 16 bases in between. Combining the CDR3 with reference TRBV5-5 and TRBJ2-7 gives the whole variable domain DAGVTQSPTHLIKTRGQQVTLRCSPISGHKSVSWYQQVLGQGPQFIFQYYEKEERGRGNFPDRFSARQFPNYSSELNVNALLLGDSALYLCASSPAGGRTYEQYFGPGTRLTVT.

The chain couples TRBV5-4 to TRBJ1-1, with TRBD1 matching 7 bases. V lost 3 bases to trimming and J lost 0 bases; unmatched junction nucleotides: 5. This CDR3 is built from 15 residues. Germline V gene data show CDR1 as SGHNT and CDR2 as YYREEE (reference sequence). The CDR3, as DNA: TGTGCCAGCAGCTGGACAGGTCCCCTGAACACTGAAGCTTTCTTT. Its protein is CASSWTGPLNTEAFF.

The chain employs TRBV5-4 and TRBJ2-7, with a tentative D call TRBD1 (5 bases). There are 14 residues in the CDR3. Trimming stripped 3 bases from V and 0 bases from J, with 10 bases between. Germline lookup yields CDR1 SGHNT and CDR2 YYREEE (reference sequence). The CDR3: CASSSPRDSYEQYF. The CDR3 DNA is TGTGCCAGCAGCTCTCCCAGGGACTCCTACGAGCAGTACTTC.

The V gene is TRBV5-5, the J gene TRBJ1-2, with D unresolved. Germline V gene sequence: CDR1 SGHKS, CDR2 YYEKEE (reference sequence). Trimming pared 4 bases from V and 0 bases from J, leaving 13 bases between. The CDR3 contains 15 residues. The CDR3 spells CASSRNSPANYGYTF. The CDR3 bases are TGTGCCAGCAGCCGAAACAGCCCAGCTAACTATGGCTACACCTTC. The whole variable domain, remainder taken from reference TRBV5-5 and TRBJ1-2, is DAGVTQSPTHLIKTRGQQVTLRCSPISGHKSVSWYQQVLGQGPQFIFQYYEKEERGRGNFPDRFSARQFPNYSSELNVNALLLGDSALYLCASSRNSPANYGYTFGSGTRLTVV.

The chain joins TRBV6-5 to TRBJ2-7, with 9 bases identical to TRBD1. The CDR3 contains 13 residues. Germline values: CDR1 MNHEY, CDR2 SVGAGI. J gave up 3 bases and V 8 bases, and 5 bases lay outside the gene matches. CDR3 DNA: TGTGCCAGCCGAGGGACAGGGTTCTACGAGCAGTACTTC. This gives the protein CASRGTGFYEQYF.

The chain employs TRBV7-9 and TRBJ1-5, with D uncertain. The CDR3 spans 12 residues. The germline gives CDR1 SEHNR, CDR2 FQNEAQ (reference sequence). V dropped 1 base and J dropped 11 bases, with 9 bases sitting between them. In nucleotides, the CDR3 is TGTGCCAGCAGCTTAGATGCTCGGGCCCAGCATTTT. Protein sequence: CASSLDARAQHF. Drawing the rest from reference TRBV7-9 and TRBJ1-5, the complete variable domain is DTGVSQNPRHKITKRGQNVTFRCDPISEHNRLYWYRQTLGQGPEFLTYFQNEAQLEKSRLLSDRFSAERPKGSFSTLEIQRTEQGDSAMYLCASSLDARAQHFGDGTRLSIL.

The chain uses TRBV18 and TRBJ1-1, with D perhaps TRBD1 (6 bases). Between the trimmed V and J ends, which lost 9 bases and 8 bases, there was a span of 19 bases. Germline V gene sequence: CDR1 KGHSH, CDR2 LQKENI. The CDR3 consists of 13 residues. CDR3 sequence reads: CASILLQGEEAFF. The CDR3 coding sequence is TGTGCCAGTATCCTCCTACAGGGTGAAGAAGCTTTCTTT.

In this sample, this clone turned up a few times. In DNA form, the CDR3 reads TGTGCCAGCACCCCATACCGGGACAGTAATTCACCCCTCCACTTT. It codes for CASTPYRDSNSPLHF. The V gene is TRBV7-9, the J gene TRBJ1-6; 7 bases match TRBD1. Germline V gene sequence: CDR1 SEHNR, CDR2 FQNEAQ (reference sequence). The CDR3 covers 15 residues. Trimming took 7 bases from V and 6 from J; bases not matched to a gene: 9.

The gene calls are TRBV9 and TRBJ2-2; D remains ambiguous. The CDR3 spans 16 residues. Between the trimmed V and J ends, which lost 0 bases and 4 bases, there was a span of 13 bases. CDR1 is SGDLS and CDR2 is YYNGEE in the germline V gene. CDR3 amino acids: CASSVASRVGTGELFF. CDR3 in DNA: TGTGCCAGCAGCGTAGCCTCCCGGGTAGGCACCGGGGAGCTGTTTTTT.

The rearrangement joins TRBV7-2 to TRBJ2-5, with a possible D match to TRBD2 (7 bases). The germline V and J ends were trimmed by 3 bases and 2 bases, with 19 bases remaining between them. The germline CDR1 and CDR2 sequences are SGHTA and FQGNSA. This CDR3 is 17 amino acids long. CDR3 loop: CASSLGGAGRGQETQYF. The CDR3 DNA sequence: TGTGCCAGCAGCTTGGGGGGGGCAGGGAGAGGTCAAGAGACCCAGTACTTC.

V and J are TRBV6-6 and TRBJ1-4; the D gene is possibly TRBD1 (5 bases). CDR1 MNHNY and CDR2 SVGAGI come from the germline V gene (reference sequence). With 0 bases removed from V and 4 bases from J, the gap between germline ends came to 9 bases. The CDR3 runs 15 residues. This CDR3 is CASSYSTVNNEKLFF. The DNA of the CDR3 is TGTGCCAGCAGTTACTCGACAGTAAATAATGAAAAACTGTTTTTT.